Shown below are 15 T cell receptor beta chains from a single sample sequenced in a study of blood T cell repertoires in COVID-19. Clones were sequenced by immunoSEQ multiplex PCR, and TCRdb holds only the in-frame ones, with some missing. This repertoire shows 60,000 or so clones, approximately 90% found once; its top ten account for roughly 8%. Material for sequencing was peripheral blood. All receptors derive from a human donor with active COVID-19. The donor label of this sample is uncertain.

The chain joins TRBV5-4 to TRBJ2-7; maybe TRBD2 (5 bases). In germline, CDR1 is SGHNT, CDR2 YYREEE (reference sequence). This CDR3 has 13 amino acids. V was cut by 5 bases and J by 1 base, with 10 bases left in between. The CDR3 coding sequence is TGTGCCAGCAGGGTAAGCGGTTCCTACGAGCAGTACTTC. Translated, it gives CASRVSGSYEQYF. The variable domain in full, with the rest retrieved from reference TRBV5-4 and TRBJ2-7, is ETGVTQSPTHLIKTRGQQVTLRCSSQSGHNTVSWYQQALGQGPQFIFQYYREEENGRGNFPPRFSGLQFPNYSSELNVNALELDDSALYLCASRVSGSYEQYFGPGTRLTVT.

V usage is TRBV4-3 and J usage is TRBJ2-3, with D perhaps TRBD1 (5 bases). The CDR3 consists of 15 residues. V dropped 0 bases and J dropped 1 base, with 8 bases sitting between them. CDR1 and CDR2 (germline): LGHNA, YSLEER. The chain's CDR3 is CASSQEAGRTDTQYF. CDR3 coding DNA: TGCGCCAGCAGCCAAGAGGCAGGGCGCACAGATACGCAGTATTTT.

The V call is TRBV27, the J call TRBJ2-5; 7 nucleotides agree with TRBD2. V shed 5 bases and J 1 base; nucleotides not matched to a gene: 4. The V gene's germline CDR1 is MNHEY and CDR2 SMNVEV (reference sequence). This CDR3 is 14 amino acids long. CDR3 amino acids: CASSSGDLQETQYF. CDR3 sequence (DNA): TGTGCCAGCAGTAGCGGGGACCTCCAAGAGACCCAGTACTTC.

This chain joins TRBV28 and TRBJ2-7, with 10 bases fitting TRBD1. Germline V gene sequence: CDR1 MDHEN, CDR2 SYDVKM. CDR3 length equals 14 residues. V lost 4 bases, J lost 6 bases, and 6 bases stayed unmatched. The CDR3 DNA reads TGTGCCAGCAGTTCCCGGGACAGGGGTGGCGAGCAGTACTTC. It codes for CASSSRDRGGEQYF.

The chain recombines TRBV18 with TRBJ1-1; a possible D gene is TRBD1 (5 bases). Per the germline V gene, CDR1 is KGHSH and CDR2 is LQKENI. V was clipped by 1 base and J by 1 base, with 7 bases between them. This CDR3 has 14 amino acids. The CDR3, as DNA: TGTGCCAGCTCACCACTCGGGGGGAACACTGAAGCTTTCTTT. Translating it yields CASSPLGGNTEAFF.

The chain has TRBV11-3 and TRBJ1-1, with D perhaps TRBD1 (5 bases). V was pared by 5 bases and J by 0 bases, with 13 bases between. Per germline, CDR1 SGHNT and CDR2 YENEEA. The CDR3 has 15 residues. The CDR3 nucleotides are TGTGCCAGCAGCCTCCGTCGGGGGATGAACACTGAAGCTTTCTTT. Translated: CASSLRRGMNTEAFF.

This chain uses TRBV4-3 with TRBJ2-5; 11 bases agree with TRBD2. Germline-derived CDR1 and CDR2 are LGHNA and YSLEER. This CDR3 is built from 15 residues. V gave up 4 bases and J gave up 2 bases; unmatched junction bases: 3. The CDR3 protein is CASSLLAGAQETQYF. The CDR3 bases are TGCGCCAGCAGCCTACTAGCGGGGGCTCAAGAGACCCAGTACTTC.

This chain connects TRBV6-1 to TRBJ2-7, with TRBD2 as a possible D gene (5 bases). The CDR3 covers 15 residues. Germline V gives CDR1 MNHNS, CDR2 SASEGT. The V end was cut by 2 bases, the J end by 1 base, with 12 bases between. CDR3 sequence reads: CASSEPGFSSYEQYF. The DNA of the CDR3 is TGTGCCAGCAGTGAACCGGGATTCTCTTCCTACGAGCAGTACTTC.

As DNA, the CDR3 is TGTGCCAGTAGTAGGGCAGGGGAGTCCTACGAGCAGTACTTC. Its translation: CASSRAGESYEQYF. The V call is TRBV19, the J call TRBJ2-7; D perhaps matches TRBD1 (6 bases). The CDR3 is 14 residues long. Germline CDR1 reads LNHDA; CDR2 reads SQIVND (reference sequence). Trimming removed 4 bases at V and 1 base at J, with 11 bases between. The full variable domain, its missing parts supplied by reference TRBV19 and TRBJ2-7, is DGGITQSPKYLFRKEGQNVTLSCEQNLNHDAMYWYRQDPGQGLRLIYYSQIVNDFQKGDIAEGYSVSREKKESFPLTVTSAQKNPTAFYLCASSRAGESYEQYFGPGTRLTVT.

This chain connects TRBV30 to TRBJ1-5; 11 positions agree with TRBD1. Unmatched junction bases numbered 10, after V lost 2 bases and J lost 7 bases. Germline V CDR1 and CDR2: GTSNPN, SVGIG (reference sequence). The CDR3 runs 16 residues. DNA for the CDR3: TGTGCCTGGAGTCCGAAGGACAGGGGGCGACTCCAGCCCCAGCATTTT. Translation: CAWSPKDRGRLQPQHF. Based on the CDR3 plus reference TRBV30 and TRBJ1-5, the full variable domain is SQTIHQWPATLVQPVGSPLSLECTVEGTSNPNLYWYRQAAGRGLQLLFYSVGIGQISSEVPQNLSASRPQDRQFILSSKKLLLSDSGFYLCAWSPKDRGRLQPQHFGDGTRLSIL.

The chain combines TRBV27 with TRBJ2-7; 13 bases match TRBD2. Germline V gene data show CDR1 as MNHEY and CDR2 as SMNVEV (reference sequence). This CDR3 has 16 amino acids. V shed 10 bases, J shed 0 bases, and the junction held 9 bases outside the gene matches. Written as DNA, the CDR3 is TGTGCCACCAGCGGACTAGCGGGAGCCCACTCCTACGAGCAGTACTTC. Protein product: CATSGLAGAHSYEQYF.

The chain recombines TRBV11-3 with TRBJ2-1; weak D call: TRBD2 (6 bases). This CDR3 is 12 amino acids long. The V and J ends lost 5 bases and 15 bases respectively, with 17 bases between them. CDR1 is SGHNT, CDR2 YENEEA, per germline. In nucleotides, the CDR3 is TGTGCCAGCAGCCCAGACCATGGGGGGTTGTTCTTC. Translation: CASSPDHGGLFF.

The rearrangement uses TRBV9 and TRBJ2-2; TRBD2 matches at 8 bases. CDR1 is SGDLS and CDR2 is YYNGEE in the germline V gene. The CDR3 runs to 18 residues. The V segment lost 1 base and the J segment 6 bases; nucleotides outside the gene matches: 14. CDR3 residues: CASSVMSGGRLGPGELFF. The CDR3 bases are TGTGCCAGCAGCGTAATGAGCGGGGGCCGTTTAGGGCCCGGGGAGCTGTTTTTT.

The CDR3 region has the DNA TGTGCCAGCAGCTTGGGGCTAGCGGGGTTTACTGAGCAGTTCTTC. This translates into CASSLGLAGFTEQFF. The rearrangement joins TRBV5-4 to TRBJ2-1, with 9 bases fitting TRBD2. The V gene's germline CDR1 is SGHNT and CDR2 YYREEE (reference sequence). The CDR3 length is 15 residues. The V and J ends lost 0 bases and 9 bases, in that order; junction bases with no gene match: 7.

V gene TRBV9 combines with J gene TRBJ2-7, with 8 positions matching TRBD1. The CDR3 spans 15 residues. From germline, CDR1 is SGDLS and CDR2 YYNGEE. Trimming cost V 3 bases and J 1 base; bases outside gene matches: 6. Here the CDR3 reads CASSGGTGLSYEQYF. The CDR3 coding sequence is TGTGCCAGCAGCGGAGGGACAGGTCTATCCTACGAGCAGTACTTC.